This TCR beta chain was documented in a study of blood T cell repertoires in COVID-19. The overall study: PBMCs, B-cell-depleted T cells, or T cells provided the cDNA or gDNA that made up the material.

This CDR3 spans 11 amino acids. The germline V gene has CDR1 PRHDT and CDR2 FYEKMQ (reference sequence). V was shortened by 2 bases and J by 13 bases, with 11 bases between the two germline ends. Cohort 3 donors were reported recovered after two negative PCRs, clearance, or symptom resolution. Methods used by the authors: Amplification from reference gene primers served as the basis for estimated nucleated cell counts. Clones were read by immunoSEQ multiplex PCR, and TCRdb kept only the in-frame ones, dropping some. Clonal size and the V and J genes are those of that table, whereas D and trimming came from the DNA. The data hold around 500,000 clones, with roughly 88% observed a single time.

This receptor was identified in a woman in her thirties or forties who had recovered from COVID-19. This rearrangement joins TRBV13 to TRBJ1-2; no reliable D call. Sequences were obtained from PBMCs or T cells enriched from blood (not recorded which). The CDR3 is CASSLSAAGTF. The CDR3, as DNA: TGTGCCAGCAGCTTATCGGCGGCTGGCACCTTC.